These 31 T cell receptor beta chains share one sample of origin, sequenced in a study of T-cell reconstitution after alpha-beta-depleted transplantation in children. TCRbeta library construction was performed incorporating unique molecular identifiers. TCRdb used MiXCR to reprocess the PCR reads, holding one entry per CDR3 protein. Of fewer than 750,000 distinct CDR3 sequences listed, 25% to 30% were seen once; the top ten hold 36%. The source material was PBMCs, sampled before TCRalphabeta/CD19-depleted stem cell transplant. These receptors originate from a boy under two years old with Wiskott-Aldrich syndrome, due to receive a stem cell transplant.

The sample holds a few counts of this clonotype. This chain links TRBV12-3 or TRBV12-4 with TRBJ1-2; maybe TRBD1 (5 bases). V dropped 3 bases and J dropped 2 bases, with 13 bases sitting between them. This CDR3 region has 15 residues. The CDR3 DNA sequence: TGTGCCAGCAGTTTTTCAGGGAGGGTAAACTATGGCTACACCTTC. As protein: CASSFSGRVNYGYTF.

This chain uses TRBV20-1 with TRBJ2-5; possibly TRBD1 or TRBD2 for D (6 bases each). V gave up 5 bases and J gave up 5 bases, with 15 bases separating them. The CDR3 is made up of 13 amino acids. The germline CDR1 and CDR2 sequences are DFQATT and SNEGSKA (reference sequence). DNA for the CDR3: TGCAGTGCTTTCTCAGGGGCGGGGGAGACCCAGTACTTC. Amino acids: CSAFSGAGETQYF.

J is TRBJ2-7 and V is TRBV20-1; 9 bases match TRBD2. The ends lost 0 bases at V and 5 bases at J; junction bases unmatched: 8. The CDR3 consists of 15 residues. Germline V gives CDR1 DFQATT, CDR2 SNEGSKA (reference sequence). CDR3 sequence (DNA): TGCAGTGCTAGAGATGGGGGCGGGAGGGCCAACGAGCAGTACTTC. Its protein is CSARDGGGRANEQYF.

The chain combines TRBV5-1 with TRBJ2-1; D remains ambiguous. CDR1 and CDR2 from the germline V gene are SGHRS and YFSETQ. The CDR3 is 15 residues long. The V end was cut by 0 bases, the J end by 4 bases, with 11 bases between. CDR3 protein: CASSLGLDQYNEQFF. The CDR3 DNA is TGCGCCAGCAGCTTGGGGCTAGATCAGTACAATGAGCAGTTCTTC.

The gene calls are TRBV12-3 or TRBV12-4 and TRBJ2-3; TRBD2 agrees at 8 bases. This CDR3 region has 16 residues. Germline trimming cut 1 base from V and 1 base from J; bases unmatched to any gene: 4. The CDR3 region has the DNA TGTGCCAGCAGTTTAGGGGGACTAGACCGCACAGATACGCAGTATTTT. The encoded protein is CASSLGGLDRTDTQYF.

This clonotype was seen a handful of times. The CDR3 loop is CSASSGRSRNEQFF. CDR3 coding DNA: TGCAGTGCTAGCAGCGGGAGGAGTCGGAATGAGCAGTTCTTC. The J gene is TRBJ2-1, the V gene TRBV20-1; 9 nucleotides line up with TRBD2. Looked up from germline, CDR1 is DFQATT and CDR2 is SNEGSKA (reference sequence). The CDR3 length is 14 residues. The V segment lost 3 bases and the J segment 7 bases; nucleotides outside the gene matches: 7.

This clonotype came up a few times. This rearrangement joins TRBV7-8 to TRBJ2-3; 10 positions agree with TRBD2. J gave up 6 bases and V 3 bases, and 9 bases lay outside the gene matches. The CDR3 is 16 residues long. Germline-derived CDR1 and CDR2 are SGHVS and FQNEAQ. CDR3 DNA sequence: TGTGCCAGCAGCTTCCCGGGACTAGCGAAAAGTGATACGCAGTATTTT. It translates to CASSFPGLAKSDTQYF.

The rearrangement uses TRBV12-3 or TRBV12-4 and TRBJ2-3, with 8 bases fitting TRBD2. After removal of 7 bases from V and 3 bases from J, the junction contained 9 bases not matched to a gene. This CDR3 region has 15 residues. CDR3: CASTGGTRVTDTQYF. CDR3 coding DNA: TGTGCCAGCACCGGCGGGACTAGGGTAACAGATACGCAGTATTTT.

In its sample, this clonotype was seen a few times. V usage is TRBV5-1 and J usage is TRBJ2-7; 9 nucleotides agree with TRBD2. V lost 4 bases and J lost 6; bases outside the gene matches: 5. This CDR3 comprises 13 residues. The germline gives CDR1 SGHRS, CDR2 YFSETQ. The CDR3 DNA follows: TGCGCCAGCAGCCCGGGTAGCGGGAGCGAGCAGTACTTC. Translation gives CASSPGSGSEQYF.

There are a few counts of this clonotype. J is TRBJ2-5 and V is TRBV18, with D possibly matching TRBD1 (7 bases). CDR3 size: 16 residues. Deletions cut 0 bases from V and 5 bases from J, with 16 bases between. Germline V gene sequence: CDR1 KGHSH, CDR2 LQKENI. The CDR3 sequence is CASSPPQGRRDETQYF. The CDR3 nucleotides are TGTGCCAGCTCACCACCACAGGGGCGGAGGGACGAGACCCAGTACTTC.

The V call is TRBV12-3 or TRBV12-4, the J call TRBJ2-2; D might be TRBD2 (6 bases). The V end was cut by 7 bases, the J end by 4 bases, with 13 bases between. The CDR3 consists of 14 residues. This CDR3 reads CASKMGGSTGELFF. The CDR3 DNA is TGTGCCAGCAAAATGGGAGGTTCCACCGGGGAGCTGTTTTTT.

The chain joins TRBV5-1 to TRBJ2-5; 9 positions agree with TRBD1. The CDR3 loop spans 16 amino acids. V dropped 2 bases and J dropped 2; count of bases not matched to a gene: 7. Germline CDR1 SGHRS, CDR2 YFSETQ. CDR3 loop: CASSLLTGTGQETQYF. Written as DNA, the CDR3 is TGCGCCAGCAGCTTACTAACCGGGACAGGGCAAGAGACCCAGTACTTC.

This clonotype was counted a single time. The chain employs TRBV6-4 and TRBJ2-1; the D is unclear. Trimming removed 6 bases from V and 2 bases from J, with 17 bases in between. This CDR3 comprises 16 residues. Looked up from germline, CDR1 is MRHNA and CDR2 is SNTAGT. The CDR3 nucleotides are TGTGCCAGCAGCGAAACCTCCATCAGCGCCTACAATGAGCAGTTCTTC. This sequence encodes CASSETSISAYNEQFF.

The chain recombines TRBV11-1 with TRBJ1-2; 10 bases are shared with TRBD1. The CDR3 covers 19 residues. Unmatched junction bases numbered 19, after V lost 5 bases and J lost 4 bases. CDR1 and CDR2 from the germline V gene are SGHAT and FQDESV (reference sequence). CDR3 nucleotide sequence: TGTGCCAGCAGCCCCGCCCTTCTCGGACAGGGGGGAGAGCGCTATGGCTACACCTTC. The encoded protein is CASSPALLGQGGERYGYTF. The whole variable domain, remainder taken from reference TRBV11-1 and TRBJ1-2, is EAEVAQSPRYKITEKSQAVAFWCDPISGHATLYWYRQILGQGPELLVQFQDESVVDDSQLPKDRFSAERLKGVDSTLKIQPAELGDSAMYLCASSPALLGQGGERYGYTFGSGTRLTVV.

The chain links TRBV20-1 to TRBJ1-5; no clear D gene. Germline CDR1 reads DFQATT; CDR2 reads SNEGSKA (reference sequence). V gave up 3 bases and J gave up 5 bases, with 11 bases separating them. This CDR3 contains 13 residues. DNA for the CDR3: TGCAGTGCTAGCCCCCCCCTGGATCAGCCCCAGCATTTT. It is translated as CSASPPLDQPQHF.

Only a few counts were recorded for this clonotype. The chain joins TRBV6-1 to TRBJ2-1; 12 bases align to TRBD2. Germline assignment: CDR1 MNHNS and CDR2 SASEGT. The CDR3 sequence is 16 residues long. The junction had 5 bases not matched to a gene; V was cut back by 6 bases and J by 2 bases. In DNA form, the CDR3 reads TGTGCCAGCAGGGCTAGCGGGAGGGCAGCCTACAATGAGCAGTTCTTC. This gives the protein CASRASGRAAYNEQFF.

This clonotype showed up just a few times. The chain employs TRBV27 and TRBJ2-7, with 7 bases aligning to TRBD1. V was clipped by 6 bases and J by 2 bases; unmatched bases: 7. The V gene's germline CDR1 is MNHEY and CDR2 SMNVEV (reference sequence). This CDR3 contains 14 residues. Here the CDR3 reads CASSRDRVAYEQYF. The DNA for the CDR3 is TGTGCCAGCAGCCGCGACAGGGTGGCCTACGAGCAGTACTTC.

The V and J genes are TRBV20-1 and TRBJ1-1; TRBD1 is a possible D gene (5 bases). Germline V gives CDR1 DFQATT, CDR2 SNEGSKA (reference sequence). The V gene lost 4 bases and the J gene lost 6 bases, with 15 bases spanning the gap. The length of the CDR3 is 13 residues. The CDR3 loop is CSATRTRGAEAFF. Here the CDR3 DNA reads TGCAGTGCTACTCGGACGCGGGGCGCTGAAGCTTTCTTT.

This clonotype has only a few counts. This rearrangement joins TRBV5-1 to TRBJ1-3; D gene ambiguous. Per germline, CDR1 SGHRS and CDR2 YFSETQ. Trimming stripped 3 bases from V and 0 bases from J, with 7 bases between. The CDR3 consists of 14 residues. CDR3 bases: TGCGCCAGCAGCTCCGCATCCTCTGGAAACACCATATATTTT. This codes for CASSSASSGNTIYF.

This clonotype has just a few counts. The chain couples TRBV20-1 to TRBJ2-1; D may be TRBD2 (5 bases). The CDR3 totals 12 residues. Germline V gene data show CDR1 as DFQATT and CDR2 as SNEGSKA (reference sequence). The CDR3 DNA sequence: TGCAGCCCAGAGGGCTCCTACAATGAGCAGTTCTTC. This gives the protein CSPEGSYNEQFF.

This clonotype has a handful of counts. The chain combines TRBV7-9 with TRBJ1-6; D call uncertain. The CDR3 runs 13 residues. V was clipped by 3 bases and J by 10 bases, with 10 bases between them. Germline V CDR1 and CDR2: SEHNR, FQNEAQ (reference sequence). This chain's CDR3 is CASSFPGGSPLHF. The CDR3 DNA sequence: TGTGCCAGCAGCTTCCCGGGCGGGTCACCCCTCCACTTT.

The V call is TRBV20-1, the J call TRBJ1-6, with D perhaps matching TRBD1 (5 bases). Trimming shortened V by 6 bases and J by 8 bases, and 17 bases separated the two germline ends. The CDR3 length is 14 residues. Germline CDR1 is DFQATT and CDR2 is SNEGSKA (reference sequence). The CDR3: CSALRPGGDSPLHF. The CDR3, as DNA: TGCAGTGCATTACGCCCCGGGGGGGATTCACCCCTCCACTTT.

V usage is TRBV5-1 and J usage is TRBJ1-2; D gene unclear. The CDR3 sequence is 12 residues long. Trimming took 1 base from V and 6 from J, leaving 7 bases between them. CDR1 and CDR2 (germline): SGHRS, YFSETQ. CDR3 sequence (DNA): TGCGCCAGCAGCTTGCCGCCAGATGGCTACACCTTC. Translation: CASSLPPDGYTF.

This clonotype was recorded many times. V usage is TRBV5-1 and J usage is TRBJ1-2; the match to TRBD1 covers 7 bases. Trimming cost V 1 base and J 4 bases; bases outside gene matches: 7. The CDR3 is 15 residues long. The germline gives CDR1 SGHRS, CDR2 YFSETQ. CDR3 DNA sequence: TGCGCCAGCAGCTTGACCGAGACAGGGCTCTATGGCTACACCTTC. As protein: CASSLTETGLYGYTF. Together with reference TRBV5-1 and TRBJ1-2, the CDR3 gives the full variable domain: KAGVTQTPRYLIKTRGQQVTLSCSPISGHRSVSWYQQTPGQGLQFLFEYFSETQRNKGNFPGRFSGRQFSNSRSEMNVSTLELGDSALYLCASSLTETGLYGYTFGSGTRLTVV.

The rearrangement joins TRBV15 to TRBJ2-5; TRBD1 matches 7 bases. With V trimmed by 3 bases and J by 5 bases, 6 bases remained unmatched. Per germline, CDR1 LNHNV and CDR2 YYDKDF (reference sequence). The CDR3 covers 14 residues. CDR3 sequence: CATSRTGQGETQYF. CDR3 nucleotides: TGTGCCACCAGCAGGACAGGGCAGGGGGAGACCCAGTACTTC.

This clonotype has a handful of counts. This chain uses TRBV9 with TRBJ1-4; D is uncertain. The CDR3 contains 14 residues. Germline values: CDR1 SGDLS, CDR2 YYNGEE. The V and J ends lost 4 bases and 8 bases respectively, with 15 bases between them. CDR3 bases: TGTGCCAGCAGCCCGCTTAGCGTGTCGGAAAAACTGTTTTTT. As protein: CASSPLSVSEKLFF.

This sequence joins TRBV12-3 or TRBV12-4 and TRBJ1-5; D is possibly TRBD1 (6 bases). CDR3 size: 14 residues. The ends were cut back, 6 bases at V and 4 bases at J, with 13 bases in the middle. CDR3 bases: TGTGCCAGCAGAGGGACAAGGGGGAATCAGCCCCAGCATTTT. Translating it yields CASRGTRGNQPQHF.

This clonotype occurred a few times. This chain joins TRBV5-4 and TRBJ1-6, with TRBD1 as a possible D gene (5 bases). The CDR3 has 16 residues. CDR1 and CDR2 from the germline V gene are SGHNT and YYREEE (reference sequence). V gave up 4 bases and J gave up 6 bases, with 17 bases separating them. The CDR3: CASSRDAGQVNSPLHF. The CDR3 coding sequence is TGTGCCAGCAGCCGGGACGCCGGGCAGGTTAATTCACCCCTCCACTTT.

The gene calls are TRBV5-5 and TRBJ1-2; D unclear. V lost 1 base and J lost 10, with 14 bases in between. The length of the CDR3 is 13 residues. Germline-derived CDR1 and CDR2 are SGHKS and YYEKEE (reference sequence). The CDR3 bases are TGTGCCAGCAGCTTGTCGGTATGGGGTGACTACACCTTC. This translates into CASSLSVWGDYTF.

This clonotype was found a few times. Here the CDR3 DNA reads TGTGCCACCAGCAGAGATCCCGGGCCATCCTACGAGCAGTACTTC. Translated: CATSRDPGPSYEQYF. The chain employs TRBV15 and TRBJ2-7; the D is unclear. The CDR3 spans 15 residues. The germline V gene has CDR1 LNHNV and CDR2 YYDKDF (reference sequence). The V gene lost 0 bases and the J gene lost 1 base, with 10 bases spanning the gap.

The chain joins TRBV5-1 to TRBJ2-7; maybe TRBD1 (6 bases). Deletions cut 7 bases from V and 2 bases from J, with 19 bases between. The CDR3 spans 15 residues. Germline loops: CDR1 SGHRS, CDR2 YFSETQ. This CDR3 reads CASRPRTEKTYEQYF. The CDR3 coding sequence is TGCGCCAGCCGCCCACGGACAGAGAAGACCTACGAGCAGTACTTC. The complete variable domain, with remaining parts taken from reference TRBV5-1 and TRBJ2-7, reads KAGVTQTPRYLIKTRGQQVTLSCSPISGHRSVSWYQQTPGQGLQFLFEYFSETQRNKGNFPGRFSGRQFSNSRSEMNVSTLELGDSALYLCASRPRTEKTYEQYFGPGTRLTVT.